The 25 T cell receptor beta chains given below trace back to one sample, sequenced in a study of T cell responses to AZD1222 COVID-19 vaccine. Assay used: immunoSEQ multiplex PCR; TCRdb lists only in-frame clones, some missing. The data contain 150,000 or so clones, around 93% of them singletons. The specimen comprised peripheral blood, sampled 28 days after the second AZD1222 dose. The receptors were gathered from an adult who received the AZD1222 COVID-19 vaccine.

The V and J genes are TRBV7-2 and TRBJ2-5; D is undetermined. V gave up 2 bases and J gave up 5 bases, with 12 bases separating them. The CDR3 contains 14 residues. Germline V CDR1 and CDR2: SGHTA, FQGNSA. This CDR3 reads CASSLRPGRETQYF. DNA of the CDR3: TGTGCCAGCAGCTTACGCCCCGGTCGGGAGACCCAGTACTTC.

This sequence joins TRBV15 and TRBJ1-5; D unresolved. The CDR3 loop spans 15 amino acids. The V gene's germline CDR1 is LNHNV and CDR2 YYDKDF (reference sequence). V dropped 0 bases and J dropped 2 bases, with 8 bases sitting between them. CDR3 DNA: TGTGCCACCAGCAGAGATTTAGGTGGCAATCAGCCCCAGCATTTT. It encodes CATSRDLGGNQPQHF.

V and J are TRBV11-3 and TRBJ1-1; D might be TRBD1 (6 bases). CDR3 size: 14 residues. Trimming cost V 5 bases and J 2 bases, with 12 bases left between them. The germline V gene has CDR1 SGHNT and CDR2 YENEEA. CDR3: CASSGDNPNTEAFF. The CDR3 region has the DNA TGTGCCAGCAGCGGGGACAATCCTAACACTGAAGCTTTCTTT. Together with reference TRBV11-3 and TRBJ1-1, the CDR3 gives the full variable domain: EAGVVQSPRYKIIEKKQPVAFWCNPISGHNTLYWYLQNLGQGPELLIRYENEEAVDDSQLPKDRFSAERLKGVDSTLKIQPAELGDSAVYLCASSGDNPNTEAFFGQGTRLTVV.

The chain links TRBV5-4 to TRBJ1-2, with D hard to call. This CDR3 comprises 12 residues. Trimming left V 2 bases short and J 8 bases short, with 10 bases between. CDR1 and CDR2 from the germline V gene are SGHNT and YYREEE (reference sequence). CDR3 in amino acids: CASSLPGSGYTF. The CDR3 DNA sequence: TGTGCCAGCAGCTTACCAGGCTCCGGCTACACCTTC.

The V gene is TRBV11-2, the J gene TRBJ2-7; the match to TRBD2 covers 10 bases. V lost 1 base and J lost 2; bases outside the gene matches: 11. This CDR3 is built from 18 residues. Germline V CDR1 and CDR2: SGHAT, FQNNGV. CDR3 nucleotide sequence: TGTGCCAGCAGCTTAGTGCGGGGGACACTAGCGGGAACCTACGAGCAGTACTTC. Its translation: CASSLVRGTLAGTYEQYF.

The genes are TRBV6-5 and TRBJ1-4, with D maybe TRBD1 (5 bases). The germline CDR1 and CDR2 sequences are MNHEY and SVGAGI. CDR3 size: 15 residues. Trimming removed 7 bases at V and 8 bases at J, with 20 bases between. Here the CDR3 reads CASKTDILLGEKLFF. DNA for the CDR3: TGTGCCAGCAAGACAGATATCCTCCTTGGGGAAAAACTGTTTTTT.

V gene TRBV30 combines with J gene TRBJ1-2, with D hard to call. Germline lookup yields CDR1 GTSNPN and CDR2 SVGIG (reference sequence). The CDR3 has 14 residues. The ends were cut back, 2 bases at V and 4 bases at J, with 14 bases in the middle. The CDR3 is CAWSKRRQTYGYTF. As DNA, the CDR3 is TGTGCCTGGAGTAAGAGACGCCAAACCTATGGCTACACCTTC.

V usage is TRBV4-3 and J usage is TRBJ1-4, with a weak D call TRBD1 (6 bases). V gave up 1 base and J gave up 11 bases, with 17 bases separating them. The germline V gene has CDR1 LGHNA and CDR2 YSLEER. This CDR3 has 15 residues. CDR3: CASSQAPGARWKLFF. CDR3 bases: TGCGCCAGCAGCCAAGCCCCGGGGGCGCGATGGAAACTGTTTTTT.

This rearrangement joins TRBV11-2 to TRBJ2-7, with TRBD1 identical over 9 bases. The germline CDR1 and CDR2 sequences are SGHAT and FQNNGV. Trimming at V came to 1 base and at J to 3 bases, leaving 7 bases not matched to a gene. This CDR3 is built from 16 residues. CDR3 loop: CASSLGGTGSGYEQYF. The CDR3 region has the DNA TGTGCCAGCAGCTTAGGGGGGACAGGGTCTGGCTACGAGCAGTACTTC.

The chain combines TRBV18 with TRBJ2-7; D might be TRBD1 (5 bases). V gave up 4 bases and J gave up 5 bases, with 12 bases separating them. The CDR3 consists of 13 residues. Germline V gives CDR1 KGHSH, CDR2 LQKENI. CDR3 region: CASSQGPWDEQYF. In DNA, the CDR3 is TGTGCCAGCTCACAGGGGCCATGGGACGAGCAGTACTTC.

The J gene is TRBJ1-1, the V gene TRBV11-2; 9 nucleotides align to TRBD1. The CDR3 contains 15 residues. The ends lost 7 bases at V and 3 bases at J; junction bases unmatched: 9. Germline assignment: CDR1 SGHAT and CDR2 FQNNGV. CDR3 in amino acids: CASTFFDRGDTEAFF. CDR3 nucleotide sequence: TGTGCCAGCACCTTTTTCGACAGGGGGGACACTGAAGCTTTCTTT.

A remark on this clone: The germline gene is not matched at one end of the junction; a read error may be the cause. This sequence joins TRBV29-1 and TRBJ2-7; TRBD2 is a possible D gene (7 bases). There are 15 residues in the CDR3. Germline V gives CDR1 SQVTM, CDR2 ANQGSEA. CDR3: CCVVGGGGGSYEQYF. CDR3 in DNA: TGCTGCGTTGTGGGGGGGGGCGGGGGTTCCTACGAGCAGTACTTC.

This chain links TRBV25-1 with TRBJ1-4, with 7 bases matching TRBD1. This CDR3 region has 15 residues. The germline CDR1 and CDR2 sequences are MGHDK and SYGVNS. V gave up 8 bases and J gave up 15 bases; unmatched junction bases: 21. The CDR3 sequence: CASQRAGTASHKMFF. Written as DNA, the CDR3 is TGTGCCAGCCAAAGAGCCGGGACAGCTTCGCACAAAATGTTTTTT.

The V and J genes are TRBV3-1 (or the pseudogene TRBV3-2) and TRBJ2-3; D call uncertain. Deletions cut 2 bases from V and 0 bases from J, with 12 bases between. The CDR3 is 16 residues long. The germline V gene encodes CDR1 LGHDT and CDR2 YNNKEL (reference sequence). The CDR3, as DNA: TGTGCCAGCAGCCAAAGAGGTAGTGCTAGCACAGATACGCAGTATTTT. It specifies CASSQRGSASTDTQYF.

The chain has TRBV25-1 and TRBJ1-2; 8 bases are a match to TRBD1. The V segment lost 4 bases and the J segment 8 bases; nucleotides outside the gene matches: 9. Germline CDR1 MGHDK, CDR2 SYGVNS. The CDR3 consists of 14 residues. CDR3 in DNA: TGTGCCAGCAGTGGTATGGACAGGGACATCGGCTACACCTTC. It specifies CASSGMDRDIGYTF.

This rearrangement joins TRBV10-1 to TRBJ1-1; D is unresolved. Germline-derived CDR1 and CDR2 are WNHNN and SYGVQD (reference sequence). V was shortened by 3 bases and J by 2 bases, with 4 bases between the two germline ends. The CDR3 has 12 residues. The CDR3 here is CASSDENTEAFF. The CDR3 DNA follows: TGCGCCAGCAGTGACGAAAACACTGAAGCTTTCTTT.

The CDR3: CASSYGREMDSYEQYF. The CDR3 DNA reads TGTGCCAGCAGTTACGGCAGGGAAATGGACTCCTACGAGCAGTACTTC. The chain uses TRBV27 and TRBJ2-7, with TRBD1 as a possible D gene (5 bases). Germline CDR1 and CDR2: MNHEY and SMNVEV (reference sequence). This CDR3 is 16 amino acids long. Deletions cut 4 bases from V and 0 bases from J, with 16 bases between.

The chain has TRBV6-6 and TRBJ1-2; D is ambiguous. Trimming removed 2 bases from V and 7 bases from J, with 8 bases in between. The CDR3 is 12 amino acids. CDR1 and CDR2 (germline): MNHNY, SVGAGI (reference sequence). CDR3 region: CASSYIESGYTF. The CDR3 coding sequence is TGTGCCAGCAGTTACATCGAGAGTGGCTACACCTTC.

The CDR3 DNA is TGTGCCAGCAGCTTATTATTTGGACCCCAGAACACCCAGTACTTC. It codes for CASSLLFGPQNTQYF. The chain combines TRBV7-2 with TRBJ2-5, with D hard to call. Germline CDR1 SGHTA, CDR2 FQGNSA. Trimming stripped 2 bases from V and 8 bases from J, with 18 bases between. CDR3 size: 15 residues. Filled out from reference TRBV7-2 and TRBJ2-5, the complete variable domain reads GAGVSQSPSNKVTEKGKDVELRCDPISGHTALYWYRQSLGQGLEFLIYFQGNSAPDKSGLPSDRFSAERTGGSVSTLTIQRTQQEDSAVYLCASSLLFGPQNTQYFGPGTRLLVL.

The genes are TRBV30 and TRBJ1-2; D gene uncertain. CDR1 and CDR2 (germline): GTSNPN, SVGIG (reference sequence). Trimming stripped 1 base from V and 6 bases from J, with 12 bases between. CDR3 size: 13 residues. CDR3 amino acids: CAWSAAQVDGYTF. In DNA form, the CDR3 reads TGTGCCTGGAGTGCAGCCCAAGTCGATGGCTACACCTTC.

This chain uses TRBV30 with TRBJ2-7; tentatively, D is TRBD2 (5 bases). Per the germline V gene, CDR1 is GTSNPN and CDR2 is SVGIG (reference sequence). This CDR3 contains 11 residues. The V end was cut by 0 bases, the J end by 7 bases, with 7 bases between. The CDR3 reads CAWSVSGEQYF. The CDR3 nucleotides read TGTGCCTGGAGTGTGTCGGGGGAGCAGTACTTC.

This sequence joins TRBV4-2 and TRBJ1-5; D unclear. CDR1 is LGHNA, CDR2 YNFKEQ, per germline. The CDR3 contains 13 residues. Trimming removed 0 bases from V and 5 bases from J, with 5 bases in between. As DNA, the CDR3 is TGTGCCAGCAGCCAAGATACGGATCAGCCCCAGCATTTT. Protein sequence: CASSQDTDQPQHF.

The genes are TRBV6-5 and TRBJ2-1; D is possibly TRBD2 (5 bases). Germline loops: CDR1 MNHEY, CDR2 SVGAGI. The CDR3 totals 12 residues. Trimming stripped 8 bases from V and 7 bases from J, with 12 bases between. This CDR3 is CASCLATNEQFF. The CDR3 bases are TGTGCCAGCTGTCTAGCTACGAATGAGCAGTTCTTC.

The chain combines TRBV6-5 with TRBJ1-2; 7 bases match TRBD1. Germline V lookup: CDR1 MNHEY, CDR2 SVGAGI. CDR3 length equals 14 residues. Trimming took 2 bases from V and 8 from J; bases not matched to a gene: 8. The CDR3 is CASSYSQGVGGYTF. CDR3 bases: TGTGCCAGCAGTTACAGTCAGGGGGTAGGGGGCTACACCTTC.

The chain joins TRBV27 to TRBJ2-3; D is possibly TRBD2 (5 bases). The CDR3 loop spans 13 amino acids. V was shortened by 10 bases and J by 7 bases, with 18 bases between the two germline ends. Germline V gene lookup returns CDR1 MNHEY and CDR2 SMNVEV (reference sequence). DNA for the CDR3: TGTGCCACCGGATCGAAAGCCGGGAATACGCAGTATTTT. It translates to CATGSKAGNTQYF.